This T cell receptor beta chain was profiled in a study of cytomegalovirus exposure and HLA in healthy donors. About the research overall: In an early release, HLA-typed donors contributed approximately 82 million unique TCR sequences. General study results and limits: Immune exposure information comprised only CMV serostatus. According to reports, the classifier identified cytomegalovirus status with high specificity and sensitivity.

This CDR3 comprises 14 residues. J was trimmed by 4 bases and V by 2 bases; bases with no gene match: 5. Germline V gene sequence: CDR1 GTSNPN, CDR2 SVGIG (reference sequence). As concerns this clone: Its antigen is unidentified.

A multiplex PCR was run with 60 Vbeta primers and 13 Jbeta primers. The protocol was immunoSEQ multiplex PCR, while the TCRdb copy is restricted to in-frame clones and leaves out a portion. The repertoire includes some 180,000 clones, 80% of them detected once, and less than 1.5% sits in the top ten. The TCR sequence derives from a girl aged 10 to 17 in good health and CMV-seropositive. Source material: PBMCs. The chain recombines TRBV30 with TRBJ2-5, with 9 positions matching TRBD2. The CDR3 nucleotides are TGTGCCTGGAGTCCCCTACTAGCGGGAGAGACCCAGTACTTC. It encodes CAWSPLLAGETQYF. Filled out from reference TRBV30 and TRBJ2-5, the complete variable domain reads SQTIHQWPATLVQPVGSPLSLECTVEGTSNPNLYWYRQAAGRGLQLLFYSVGIGQISSEVPQNLSASRPQDRQFILSSKKLLLSDSGFYLCAWSPLLAGETQYFGPGTRLLVL.